A single sample gave rise to the 14 T cell receptor beta chains below, sequenced in a study of T cell responses to AZD1222 COVID-19 vaccine. Assay: immunoSEQ multiplex PCR; the TCRdb copy retains only in-frame clones and omits some. The sample includes some 160,000 clones, roughly 92% seen only once; the top ten take about 1.6%. The sample here was peripheral blood, taken on day 0 of AZD1222 vaccination. These TCRs come from an adult in good health.

This chain links TRBV5-1 with TRBJ2-7; 12 bases agree with TRBD2. Germline V lookup: CDR1 SGHRS, CDR2 YFSETQ. V lost 1 base and J lost 5; bases outside the gene matches: 4. CDR3 size: 15 residues. The CDR3: CASSLRLAGAHEQYF. CDR3 in DNA: TGCGCCAGCAGCTTGAGACTAGCGGGAGCCCACGAGCAGTACTTC.

The rearrangement links TRBV5-1 to TRBJ1-4; the D is unclear. V lost 0 bases to trimming and J lost 0 bases, with 9 bases between them. This CDR3 has 16 amino acids. Germline lookup yields CDR1 SGHRS and CDR2 YFSETQ. Written as DNA, the CDR3 is TGCGCCAGCAGCTTGGATTACCAGGCAACTAATGAAAAACTGTTTTTT. It encodes CASSLDYQATNEKLFF. Complete variable domain (other parts from reference TRBV5-1 and TRBJ1-4): KAGVTQTPRYLIKTRGQQVTLSCSPISGHRSVSWYQQTPGQGLQFLFEYFSETQRNKGNFPGRFSGRQFSNSRSEMNVSTLELGDSALYLCASSLDYQATNEKLFFGSGTQLSVL.

This chain links TRBV29-1 with TRBJ2-6; tentative D call: TRBD2 (7 bases). The CDR3 is 18 residues long. Germline CDR1 SQVTM, CDR2 ANQGSEA. The germline V and J ends were trimmed by 6 bases and 0 bases, with 21 bases remaining between them. In nucleotides, the CDR3 is TGCAGCGTCGCGGAAACCGGGGAGGGGGGCTCTGGGGCCAACGTCCTGACTTTC. This codes for CSVAETGEGGSGANVLTF.

The chain links TRBV29-1 to TRBJ1-3, with no clear D. The CDR3 contains 12 residues. Per germline, CDR1 SQVTM and CDR2 ANQGSEA. Between the trimmed V and J ends, which lost 4 bases and 5 bases, there was a span of 9 bases. The CDR3 DNA follows: TGCAGCGTTGTCGGGGAGAGAAACACCATATATTTT. This translates into CSVVGERNTIYF.

The chain has TRBV7-9 and TRBJ1-1; D gene ambiguous. This CDR3 is built from 11 residues. With 5 bases removed from V and 5 bases from J, the gap between germline ends came to 6 bases. Germline V lookup: CDR1 SEHNR, CDR2 FQNEAQ (reference sequence). CDR3 coding DNA: TGTGCCAGCAGCCATGGGACTGAAGCTTTCTTT. Translated, it gives CASSHGTEAFF.

The count of this clone is one. The chain links TRBV10-2 to TRBJ1-1; no firm D call. The germline CDR1 and CDR2 sequences are WSHSY and SAAADI. The ends were cut back, 10 bases at V and 2 bases at J, with 14 bases in the middle. This CDR3 has 13 residues. The CDR3 bases are TGCGCCACGACTTCCGGGCCCAACACTGAAGCTTTCTTT. This translates into CATTSGPNTEAFF.

CDR3 coding DNA: TGTGCCAGCAGCTTGTCAGGGGTTGCATCCTACGAGCAGTACTTC. Translated: CASSLSGVASYEQYF. The genes are TRBV5-4 and TRBJ2-7; perhaps TRBD1 as D (6 bases). V lost 1 base and J lost 1, with 12 bases in between. CDR1 and CDR2 (germline): SGHNT, YYREEE (reference sequence). The CDR3 totals 15 residues.

The CDR3: CASSTSGTYEQYF. In DNA, the CDR3 is TGTGCCAGTAGTACTAGCGGGACCTACGAGCAGTACTTC. The chain couples TRBV19 to TRBJ2-7; 9 bases map to TRBD2. Germline-derived CDR1 and CDR2 are LNHDA and SQIVND (reference sequence). The V segment lost 4 bases and the J segment 2 bases; nucleotides outside the gene matches: 0. The CDR3 has 13 residues.

This chain uses TRBV19 with TRBJ2-3; D gene ambiguous. The CDR3 is made up of 13 amino acids. Looked up from germline, CDR1 is LNHDA and CDR2 is SQIVND (reference sequence). Between the trimmed V and J ends, which lost 10 bases and 3 bases, there was a span of 14 bases. The CDR3 coding sequence is TGTGCCACCGCTCCGGTCGGGACAGATACGCAGTATTTT. Translating it yields CATAPVGTDTQYF.

V and J are TRBV19 and TRBJ1-1; no clear D gene. With 6 bases removed from V and 3 bases from J, the gap between germline ends came to 8 bases. Germline V lookup: CDR1 LNHDA, CDR2 SQIVND (reference sequence). The CDR3 length is 12 residues. The CDR3 here is CASRDGYTEAFF. CDR3 in DNA: TGTGCCAGTAGGGACGGATACACTGAAGCTTTCTTT.

The V and J genes are TRBV7-2 and TRBJ2-3, with D hard to call. CDR3 length: 13 residues. CDR1 and CDR2 (germline): SGHTA, FQGNSA. V was trimmed by 6 bases and J by 4 bases, leaving 11 bases between them. In DNA form, the CDR3 reads TGTGCCAGCAGTTCTACTCGGCCAGATACGCAGTATTTT. It translates to CASSSTRPDTQYF.

The chain couples TRBV27 to TRBJ1-5; possibly TRBD1 for D (5 bases). CDR1 and CDR2 from the germline V gene are MNHEY and SMNVEV (reference sequence). Trimming took off 2 bases at V and 5 bases at J, with 10 bases between the two ends. The CDR3 sequence is 14 residues long. CDR3 region: CASSLAGGYQPQHF. CDR3 coding DNA: TGTGCCAGCAGTTTAGCTGGGGGGTATCAGCCCCAGCATTTT.

The chain employs TRBV4-1 and TRBJ1-5; no clear D gene. V was clipped by 1 base and J by 0 bases, with 10 bases between them. The germline V gene has CDR1 MGHRA and CDR2 YSYEKL. The CDR3 has 16 residues. This CDR3 reads CASSQVFGDSNQPQHF. CDR3 nucleotides: TGCGCCAGCAGCCAAGTGTTTGGAGATAGCAATCAGCCCCAGCATTTT.

This chain joins TRBV6-2 or TRBV6-3 and TRBJ2-5; D remains ambiguous. CDR1 is MNHEY and CDR2 is SVGEGT in the germline V gene. Trimming stripped 2 bases from V and 4 bases from J, with 8 bases between. The CDR3 has 13 residues. This CDR3 reads CASSYGILETQYF. In DNA form, the CDR3 reads TGTGCCAGCAGTTACGGTATACTAGAGACCCAGTACTTC.